The 21 T cell receptor beta chains below come from one sample, sequenced in a study of T cell responses to AZD1222 COVID-19 vaccine listed by TCRdb under 2021. Libraries were built with the immunoSEQ multiplex PCR assay. TCRdb obtained this table from immuneACCESS and retained in-frame rearrangements with V and J assigned. These tables miss some clones; where compared with another copy, unresolved V genes account for less than half of the shortfall, and the remainder is unexplained. For this sample there are about 94,000 clones; roughly 88% appear just once. The top ten clones comprise 9% to 13% of the sample. The time point label, read with the paper, signifies: about 28 days (+/-7) after the second vaccine dose. The sequenced sample was peripheral blood, obtained 28 days after the second AZD1222 dose. Receptors originate from an adult who received the AZD1222 COVID-19 vaccine.

This chain uses TRBV11-2 with TRBJ2-1, with D perhaps being TRBD1 or TRBD2 (6 bases each). This CDR3 is 17 amino acids long. The V gene's germline CDR1 is SGHAT and CDR2 FQNNGV. Trimming left V 2 bases short and J 7 bases short, with 21 bases between. The CDR3 sequence is CASSLSSVPGATNEQFF. The CDR3 DNA reads as TGTGCCAGCAGCTTATCCTCAGTGCCGGGGGCAACGAATGAGCAGTTCTTC.

The rearrangement uses TRBV7-3 and TRBJ1-1; D uncertain. Germline V CDR1 and CDR2: SGHTA, FQGTGA. V lost 1 base and J lost 1, with 4 bases in between. The CDR3 loop spans 13 amino acids. In DNA, the CDR3 is TGTGCCAGCAGCTTAAACGAGAACACTGAAGCTTTCTTT. Its translation is CASSLNENTEAFF.

The chain uses TRBV29-1 and TRBJ2-7; 9 positions match TRBD2. This CDR3 has 13 amino acids. V dropped 4 bases and J dropped 7; count of bases not matched to a gene: 8. Germline-derived CDR1 and CDR2 are SQVTM and ANQGSEA. The CDR3 nucleotides read TGCAGCGTTGCCCCTAGCGGGAAGGGTGAGCAGTACTTC. This gives the protein CSVAPSGKGEQYF.

The genes are TRBV9 and TRBJ2-7; D uncertain. This CDR3 has 14 amino acids. Germline-derived CDR1 and CDR2 are SGDLS and YYNGEE. V was clipped by 0 bases and J by 2 bases, with 9 bases between them. The CDR3 nucleotides are TGTGCCAGCAGCGTAGGTGTTATAGCCTACGAGCAGTACTTC. It encodes CASSVGVIAYEQYF.

The rearrangement uses TRBV10-3 and TRBJ2-7; D is ambiguous. Trimming shortened V by 0 bases and J by 7 bases, and 13 bases separated the two germline ends. The CDR3 consists of 14 residues. Germline assignment: CDR1 ENHRY and CDR2 SYGVKD. The DNA of the CDR3 is TGTGCCATCAGTGAGTCTGCTGTAGGAGCGGAGCAGTACTTC. It specifies CAISESAVGAEQYF.

The chain employs TRBV6-5 and TRBJ1-5; D gene ambiguous. The V end was cut by 10 bases, the J end by 3 bases, with 13 bases between. Per germline, CDR1 MNHEY and CDR2 SVGAGI. The CDR3 loop spans 13 amino acids. The CDR3 DNA sequence: TGTGCCACACACCGGGGTTACAATCAGCCCCAGCATTTT. Translation: CATHRGYNQPQHF.

This chain connects TRBV10-2 to TRBJ2-2; 8 bases agree with TRBD2. This CDR3 comprises 15 residues. CDR1 and CDR2 (germline): WSHSY, SAAADI. The trim removed 3 bases at V and 5 bases at J, leaving 5 bases unmatched. CDR3 in amino acids: CASSDEREWTGELFF. DNA for the CDR3: TGCGCCAGCAGTGACGAGCGGGAGTGGACCGGGGAGCTGTTTTTT.

The genes are TRBV19 and TRBJ1-4; D gene uncertain. This CDR3 region has 13 residues. Germline CDR1 LNHDA, CDR2 SQIVND (reference sequence). Trimming took off 2 bases at V and 10 bases at J, with 11 bases between the two ends. CDR3 region: CASSIYPSGKLFF. DNA of the CDR3: TGTGCCAGTAGTATATACCCCAGTGGAAAACTGTTTTTT.

This clone was observed a handful of times. The V gene is TRBV23-1, the J gene TRBJ2-5; no definite D call. TRBV23-1 is an ORF; its function is uncertain. Trimming shortened V by 2 bases and J by 4 bases, and 5 bases separated the two germline ends. This CDR3 contains 12 residues. CDR3 DNA sequence: TGCGCCAGCAGTCAAGGTAGAGAGACCCAGTACTTC. Its translation: CASSQGRETQYF.

This chain joins TRBV9 and TRBJ2-2, with 9 bases that match TRBD2. This CDR3 has 15 amino acids. Per the germline V gene, CDR1 is SGDLS and CDR2 is YYNGEE. The V gene end was trimmed by 3 bases and the J gene end by 6 bases; junction bases not matched to a gene: 6. CDR3 amino acids: CASSGTAGGSGELFF. As DNA, the CDR3 is TGTGCCAGCAGCGGGACAGCGGGGGGCTCCGGGGAGCTGTTTTTT. The full variable domain, its missing parts supplied by reference TRBV9 and TRBJ2-2, is DSGVTQTPKHLITATGQRVTLRCSPRSGDLSVYWYQQSLDQGLQFLIQYYNGEERAKGNILERFSAQQFPDLHSELNLSSLELGDSALYFCASSGTAGGSGELFFGEGSRLTVL.

This clone was recorded once. This chain links TRBV2 with TRBJ2-2, with 7 bases matching TRBD2. The CDR3 is 15 residues long. V shed 11 bases and J 6 bases; nucleotides not matched to a gene: 15. Germline CDR1 is SNHLY and CDR2 is FYNNEI. The CDR3 region is CALSPGGSNAGELFF. CDR3 nucleotides: TGTGCCTTAAGCCCAGGCGGGAGTAACGCCGGGGAGCTGTTTTTT.

This sequence joins TRBV9 and TRBJ2-2; 9 positions agree with TRBD1. Germline CDR1 and CDR2: SGDLS and YYNGEE. The CDR3 has 19 residues. V dropped 0 bases and J dropped 7; count of bases not matched to a gene: 16. CDR3 nucleotide sequence: TGTGCCAGCAGCGTAGCAGGGGGGACAGGGAGTGGGAGAATCGGGGAGCTGTTTTTT. The encoded protein is CASSVAGGTGSGRIGELFF.

The chain employs TRBV19 and TRBJ1-2; no definite D call. The CDR3 is 16 amino acids. Germline CDR1 reads LNHDA; CDR2 reads SQIVND (reference sequence). Trimming took off 1 base at V and 0 bases at J, with 12 bases between the two ends. The CDR3 here is CASSIGREASNYGYTF. The CDR3 coding sequence is TGTGCCAGTAGTATAGGTCGGGAGGCCTCTAACTATGGCTACACCTTC. The whole variable domain, remainder taken from reference TRBV19 and TRBJ1-2, is DGGITQSPKYLFRKEGQNVTLSCEQNLNHDAMYWYRQDPGQGLRLIYYSQIVNDFQKGDIAEGYSVSREKKESFPLTVTSAQKNPTAFYLCASSIGREASNYGYTFGSGTRLTVV.

The chain is built from TRBV7-2 and TRBJ2-1, with TRBD2 matching over 8 bases. CDR3 length: 15 amino acids. V was pared by 5 bases and J by 4 bases, with 7 bases of the junction left unmatched. Germline values: CDR1 SGHTA, CDR2 FQGNSA. In DNA, the CDR3 is TGTGCCAGCAGCCCGCGGGGGGCGGGTTACAATGAGCAGTTCTTC. Protein product: CASSPRGAGYNEQFF.

The CDR3 bases are TGTGCCAGCAGTTTGGCCGCGGGGGGCTCTGGGGCCAACGTCCTGACTTTC. This translates into CASSLAAGGSGANVLTF. V usage is TRBV28 and J usage is TRBJ2-6; 8 nucleotides line up with TRBD2. The V segment lost 3 bases and the J segment 0 bases; nucleotides outside the gene matches: 4. The CDR3 has 17 residues. Germline V CDR1 and CDR2: MDHEN, SYDVKM.

The rearrangement uses TRBV27 and TRBJ2-1, with 12 bases aligning to TRBD2. Germline CDR1 and CDR2: MNHEY and SMNVEV (reference sequence). The J segment lost 2 bases and the V segment lost 5 bases, leaving 4 bases of the junction unmatched. The CDR3 runs 16 residues. Written as DNA, the CDR3 is TGTGCCAGCAGTCTGACTAGCGGGAGCCCCTACAATGAGCAGTTCTTC. Translation gives CASSLTSGSPYNEQFF.

This chain uses TRBV7-9 with TRBJ2-2, with a tentative D call TRBD1 (6 bases). The germline V and J ends were trimmed by 11 bases and 4 bases, with 14 bases remaining between them. The CDR3 is 13 amino acids. Germline values: CDR1 SEHNR, CDR2 FQNEAQ (reference sequence). CDR3 nucleotides: TGTGCCGCCACAGGGTACCTCACCGGGGAGCTGTTTTTT. Translating gives CAATGYLTGELFF.

The rearrangement links TRBV4-3 to TRBJ1-2; 7 nucleotides line up with TRBD1. The V segment lost 1 base and the J segment 4 bases; nucleotides outside the gene matches: 6. Germline V lookup: CDR1 LGHNA, CDR2 YSLEER. CDR3 length: 15 amino acids. CDR3 amino acids: CASSQGPTGIYGYTF. The CDR3 DNA sequence: TGCGCCAGCAGCCAAGGTCCGACAGGGATCTATGGCTACACCTTC.

This clone appeared once. J is TRBJ2-7 and V is TRBV19; D not resolved. CDR3 size: 13 residues. Trimming stripped 6 bases from V and 5 bases from J, with 14 bases between. Germline CDR1 reads LNHDA; CDR2 reads SQIVND (reference sequence). CDR3: CASSLSGINEQYF. The DNA of the CDR3 is TGTGCCAGTAGCTTAAGTGGGATAAACGAGCAGTACTTC.

The chain is built from TRBV6-5 and TRBJ1-4; D not certain. CDR1 MNHEY and CDR2 SVGAGI come from the germline V gene. The CDR3 extends over 15 amino acids. The germline V and J ends were trimmed by 6 bases and 5 bases, with 16 bases remaining between them. The CDR3 nucleotides are TGTGCCAGCAGCTTACACGGTCAATGGAATGAAAAACTGTTTTTT. Translated: CASSLHGQWNEKLFF.

This clone was picked up one time. V usage is TRBV12-3 or TRBV12-4 and J usage is TRBJ2-7; D not certain. Trimming took 3 bases from V and 3 from J, leaving 9 bases between them. The CDR3 is 13 residues long. The CDR3 nucleotides are TGTGCCAGCAGTTTGGGCAGAATCTACGAGCAGTACTTC. Translating it yields CASSLGRIYEQYF.